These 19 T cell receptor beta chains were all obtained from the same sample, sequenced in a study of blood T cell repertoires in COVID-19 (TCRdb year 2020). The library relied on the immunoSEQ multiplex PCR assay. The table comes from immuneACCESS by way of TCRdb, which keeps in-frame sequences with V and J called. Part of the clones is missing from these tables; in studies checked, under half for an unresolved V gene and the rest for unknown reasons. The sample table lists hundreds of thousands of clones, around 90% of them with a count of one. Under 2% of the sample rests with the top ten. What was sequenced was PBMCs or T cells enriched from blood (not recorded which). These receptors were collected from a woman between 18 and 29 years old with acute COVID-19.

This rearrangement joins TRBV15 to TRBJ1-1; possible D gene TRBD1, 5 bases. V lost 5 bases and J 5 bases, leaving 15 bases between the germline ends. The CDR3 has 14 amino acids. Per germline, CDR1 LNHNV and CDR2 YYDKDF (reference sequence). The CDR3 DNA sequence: TGTGCCACCAGCGCCTCGCGGAGGGGTACTGAAGCTTTCTTT. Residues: CATSASRRGTEAFF.

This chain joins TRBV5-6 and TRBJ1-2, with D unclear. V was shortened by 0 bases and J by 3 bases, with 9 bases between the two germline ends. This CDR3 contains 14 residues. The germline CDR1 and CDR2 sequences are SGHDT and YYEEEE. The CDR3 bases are TGTGCCAGCAGCTTGGGATTGGAGGACTATGGCTACACCTTC. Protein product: CASSLGLEDYGYTF.

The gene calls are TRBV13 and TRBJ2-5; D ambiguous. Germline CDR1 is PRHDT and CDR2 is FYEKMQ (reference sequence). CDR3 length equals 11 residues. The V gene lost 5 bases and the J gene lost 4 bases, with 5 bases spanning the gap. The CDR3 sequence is CASSLRETQYF. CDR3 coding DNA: TGTGCCAGCAGCCTGCGAGAGACCCAGTACTTC.

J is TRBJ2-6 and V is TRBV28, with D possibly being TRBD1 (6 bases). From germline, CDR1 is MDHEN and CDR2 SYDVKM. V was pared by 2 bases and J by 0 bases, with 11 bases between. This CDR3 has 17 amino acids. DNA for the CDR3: TGTGCCAGCAGTTTAACAGGGATCAGCTCTGGGGCCAACGTCCTGACTTTC. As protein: CASSLTGISSGANVLTF.

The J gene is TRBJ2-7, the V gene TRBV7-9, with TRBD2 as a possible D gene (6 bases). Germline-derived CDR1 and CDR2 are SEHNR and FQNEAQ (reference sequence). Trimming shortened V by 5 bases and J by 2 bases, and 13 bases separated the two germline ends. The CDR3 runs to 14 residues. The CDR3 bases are TGTGCCAGCAGCCGCCAGGAGGGGCCCTACGAGCAGTACTTC. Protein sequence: CASSRQEGPYEQYF.

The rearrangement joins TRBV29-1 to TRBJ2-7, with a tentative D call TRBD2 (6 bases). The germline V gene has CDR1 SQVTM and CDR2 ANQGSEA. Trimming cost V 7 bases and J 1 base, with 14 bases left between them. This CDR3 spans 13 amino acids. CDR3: CSGRDGVSYEQYF. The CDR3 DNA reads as TGCAGCGGGAGGGACGGAGTTTCCTACGAGCAGTACTTC.

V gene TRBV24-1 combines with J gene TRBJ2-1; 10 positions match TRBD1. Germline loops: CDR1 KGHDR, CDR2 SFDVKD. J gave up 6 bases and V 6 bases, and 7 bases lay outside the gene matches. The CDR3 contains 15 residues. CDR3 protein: CATSPGTGVSNEQFF. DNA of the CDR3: TGTGCCACCAGTCCCGGGACAGGGGTAAGCAATGAGCAGTTCTTC.

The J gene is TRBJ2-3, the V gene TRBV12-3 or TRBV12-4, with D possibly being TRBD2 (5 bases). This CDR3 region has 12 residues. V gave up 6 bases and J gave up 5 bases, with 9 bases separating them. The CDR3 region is CASRLEVDTQYF. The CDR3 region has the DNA TGTGCCAGCAGACTGGAGGTAGATACGCAGTATTTT.

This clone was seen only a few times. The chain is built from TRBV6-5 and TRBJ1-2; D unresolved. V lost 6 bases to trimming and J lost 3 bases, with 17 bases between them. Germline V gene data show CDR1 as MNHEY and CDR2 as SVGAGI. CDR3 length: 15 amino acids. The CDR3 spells CASSPNGRHHYGYTF. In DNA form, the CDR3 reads TGTGCCAGCAGCCCCAATGGCAGGCACCACTATGGCTACACCTTC.

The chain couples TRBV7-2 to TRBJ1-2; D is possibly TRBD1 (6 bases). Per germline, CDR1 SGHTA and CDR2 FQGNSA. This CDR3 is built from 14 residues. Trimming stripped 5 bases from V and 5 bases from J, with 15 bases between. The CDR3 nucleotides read TGTGCCAGCAGCCCAGGACAGTCTTTTTATGGCTACACCTTC. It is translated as CASSPGQSFYGYTF.

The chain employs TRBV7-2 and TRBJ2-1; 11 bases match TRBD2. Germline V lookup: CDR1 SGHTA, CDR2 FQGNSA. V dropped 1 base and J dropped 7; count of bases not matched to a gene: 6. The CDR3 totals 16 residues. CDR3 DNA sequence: TGTGCCAGCAGCTTAGTAGCGGGAGGGTTAGGGAATGAGCAGTTCTTC. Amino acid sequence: CASSLVAGGLGNEQFF.

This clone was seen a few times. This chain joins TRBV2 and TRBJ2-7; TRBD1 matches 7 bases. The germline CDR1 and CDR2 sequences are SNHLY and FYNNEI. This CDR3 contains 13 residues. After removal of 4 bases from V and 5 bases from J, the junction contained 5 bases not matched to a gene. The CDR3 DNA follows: TGTGCCAGCAGTGGGACAGGAGGCAACGAGCAGTACTTC. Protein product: CASSGTGGNEQYF.

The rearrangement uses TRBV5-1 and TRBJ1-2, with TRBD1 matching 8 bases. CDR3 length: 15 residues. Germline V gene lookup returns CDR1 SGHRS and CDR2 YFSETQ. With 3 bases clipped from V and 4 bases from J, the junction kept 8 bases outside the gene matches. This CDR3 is CASSYATGDTYGYTF. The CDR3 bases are TGCGCCAGCAGCTACGCGACAGGGGATACCTATGGCTACACCTTC.

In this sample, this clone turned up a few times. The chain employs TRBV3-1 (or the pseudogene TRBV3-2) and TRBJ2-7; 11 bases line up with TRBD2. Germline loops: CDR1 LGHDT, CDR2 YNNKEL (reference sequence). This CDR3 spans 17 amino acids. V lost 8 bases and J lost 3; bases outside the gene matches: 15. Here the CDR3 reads CASLGLAEIKTVYEQYF. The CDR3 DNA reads TGTGCCAGCCTGGGACTAGCGGAGATAAAGACGGTCTACGAGCAGTACTTC.

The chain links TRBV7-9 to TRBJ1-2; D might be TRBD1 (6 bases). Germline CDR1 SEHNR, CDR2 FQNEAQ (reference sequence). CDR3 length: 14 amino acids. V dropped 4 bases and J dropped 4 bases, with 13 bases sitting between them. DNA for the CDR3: TGTGCCAGCAGCTGGGACAACGGACTCTATGGCTACACCTTC. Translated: CASSWDNGLYGYTF. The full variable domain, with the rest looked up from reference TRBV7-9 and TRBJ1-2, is DTGVSQNPRHKITKRGQNVTFRCDPISEHNRLYWYRQTLGQGPEFLTYFQNEAQLEKSRLLSDRFSAERPKGSFSTLEIQRTEQGDSAMYLCASSWDNGLYGYTFGSGTRLTVV.

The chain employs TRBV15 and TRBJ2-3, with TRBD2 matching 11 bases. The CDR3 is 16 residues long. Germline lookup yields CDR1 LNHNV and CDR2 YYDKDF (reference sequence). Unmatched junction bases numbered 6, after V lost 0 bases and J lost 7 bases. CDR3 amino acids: CATSRDTSGSKYTQYF. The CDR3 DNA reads TGTGCCACCAGCAGAGATACTAGCGGGAGCAAATATACGCAGTATTTT. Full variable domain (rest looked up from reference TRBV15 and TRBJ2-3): DAMVIQNPRYQVTQFGKPVTLSCSQTLNHNVMYWYQQKSSQAPKLLFHYYDKDFNNEADTPDNFQSRRPNTSFCFLDIRSPGLGDTAMYLCATSRDTSGSKYTQYFGPGTRLTVL.

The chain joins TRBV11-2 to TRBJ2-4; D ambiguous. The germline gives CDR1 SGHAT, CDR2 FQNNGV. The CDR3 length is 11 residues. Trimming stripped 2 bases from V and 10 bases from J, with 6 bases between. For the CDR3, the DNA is TGTGCCAGCAGCTTAAGCGCGATTCAGTACTTC. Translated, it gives CASSLSAIQYF.

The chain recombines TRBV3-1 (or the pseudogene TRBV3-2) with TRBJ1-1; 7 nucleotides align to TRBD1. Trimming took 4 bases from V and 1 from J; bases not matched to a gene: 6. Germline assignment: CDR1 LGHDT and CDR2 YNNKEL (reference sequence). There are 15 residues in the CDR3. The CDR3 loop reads CASSPKQGSNTEAFF. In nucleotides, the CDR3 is TGTGCCAGCAGCCCCAAACAGGGGTCGAACACTGAAGCTTTCTTT.

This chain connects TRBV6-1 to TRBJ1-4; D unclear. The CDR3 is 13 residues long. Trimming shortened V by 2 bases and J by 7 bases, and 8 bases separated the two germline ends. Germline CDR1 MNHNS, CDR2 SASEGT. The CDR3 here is CASSEQAGEKLFF. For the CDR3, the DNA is TGTGCCAGCAGTGAACAGGCGGGTGAAAAACTGTTTTTT.